This is a list of T cell receptor beta chains from one sample in a study of blood T cells in healthy people across ages. TCRdb reprocessed the 5' RACE reads via MiXCR and lists one record per CDR3 protein. This table has 1.5 million or so distinct CDR3 sequences, approximately 39% appearing once. The sequenced material came from blood. The receptors come from a woman in her late teens or twenties in good health. The CDR3 runs from the conserved cysteine through the conserved F or W. Fields, in order: clone size, V gene, CDR3 protein. Expanded clones are given a class, and other clones once, few, many or no size at all.

size: few
V: TRBV5-1
CDR3: CASSLAWKRFREQYF

size: NA
V: TRBV28
CDR3: CASKYSPGLRFETQYF

size: many
V: TRBV10-3
CDR3: CAISESGAAGQPQHF

size: NA
V: TRBV4-3
CDR3: CASSQDLAGGYYNEQFF

size: NA
V: TRBV6-6
CDR3: CASSTSGTSGTDTQYF

size: NA
V: TRBV20-1
CDR3: CSSTRGGSREDGYTF

size: once
V: TRBV7-2
CDR3: CASSSRDRGFWDTEAFF

size: NA
V: TRBV6-5
CDR3: CASSYSPGTPHF

size: NA
V: TRBV12-3/TRBV12-4
CDR3: CASSTQQGHTEAFF

size: few
V: TRBV7-2
CDR3: CASSGQGARFGYTF

size: NA
V: TRBV27
CDR3: CASSSLGVPSTDTQYF

size: NA
V: TRBV4-1
CDR3: CASSQAPGADTQYF

size: NA
V: TRBV5-6
CDR3: CVSSLNRVGYTF

size: once
V: TRBV6-5
CDR3: CASSYSRVLEQYF

size: NA
V: TRBV4-3
CDR3: CASSQGVLMSQHF

size: few
V: TRBV12-3/TRBV12-4
CDR3: CASSLDGDGRYYEQYF

size: once
V: TRBV7-9
CDR3: CASSSGQGDGELFF

size: NA
V: TRBV18
CDR3: CASSPALTGGFTEAFF

size: NA
V: TRBV12-3/TRBV12-4
CDR3: CASSPPRSNQPQHF

size: NA
V: TRBV29-1
CDR3: CSAARDRTYNEQFF

size: few
V: TRBV29-1
CDR3: CSVVRDPSDFGYTF

size: few
V: TRBV7-9
CDR3: CASSLGGGSGTDTQYF

size: NA
V: TRBV7-8
CDR3: CASSFGDRGQYNEQFF

size: many
V: TRBV12-3/TRBV12-4
CDR3: CASRRTVQETQYF

size: few
V: TRBV12-3/TRBV12-4
CDR3: CASRSILAGVTTDTQYF

size: NA
V: TRBV20-1
CDR3: CSARLGLAGVETQYF

size: NA
V: TRBV29-1
CDR3: CSARTSGNYEQYF

size: NA
V: TRBV5-1
CDR3: CASSPGLAGVIDTQYF

size: NA
V: TRBV18
CDR3: CASLPGTGVDYGYTF

size: few
V: TRBV4-1
CDR3: CASSRVEGSYEQYF

size: NA
V: TRBV15
CDR3: CATSRGDMNTEAFF

size: NA
V: TRBV6-2/TRBV6-3
CDR3: CASTRTVVNTEAFF

size: NA
V: TRBV6-2/TRBV6-3
CDR3: CASREVYEQYF

size: few
V: TRBV2
CDR3: CASSDWGRQVNGLAGGLYEQYF

size: NA
V: TRBV7-9
CDR3: CASSYGGDRTDTQYF

size: NA
V: TRBV25-1
CDR3: CASRPRGPMGDEQYF

size: NA
V: TRBV4-3
CDR3: CASRPSPGAYNEQFF

size: few
V: TRBV6-1
CDR3: CATRGSTGVSYEQYF

size: NA
V: TRBV20-1
CDR3: CSAHWGETQYF

size: NA
V: TRBV5-1
CDR3: CASSFKGDGYEKLFF

size: NA
V: TRBV29-1
CDR3: CSVLYSNTEAFF

size: NA
V: TRBV3-1
CDR3: CASSQAGLAYSDTQYF

size: NA
V: TRBV20-1
CDR3: CSVWIQSIYGYTF

size: NA
V: TRBV2
CDR3: CASSARTGWGYTF

size: few
V: TRBV18
CDR3: CASSPRGTGELFF

size: NA
V: TRBV5-1
CDR3: CASSLMARSYEQYF

size: NA
V: TRBV7-9
CDR3: CASSLVGQGASRDIQYF

size: NA
V: TRBV15
CDR3: CATSRAVTGAMNTEAFF

size: NA
V: TRBV3-1
CDR3: CASRDTLRGYGYTF

size: few
V: TRBV12-3/TRBV12-4
CDR3: CASTMTAGLGREQYF

size: NA
V: TRBV29-1
CDR3: CSGQGNHNEQFF

size: few
V: TRBV7-8
CDR3: CASSWKLVSGANVLTF

size: NA
V: TRBV29-1
CDR3: CSAVSRLAGSYNEQYF

size: NA
V: TRBV20-1
CDR3: CSANIFHGYTF

size: few
V: TRBV27
CDR3: CASSFSGGTFGYTF